This TCR beta chain was sequenced for a study of blood T cell repertoires in COVID-19. Turning to the study itself: Collection of acute and convalescent COVID-19 samples took place in the United States, Italy and Spain. Sources were T cells, B-cell-depleted T cells, or PBMCs; the material itself was cDNA or gDNA.

V dropped 0 bases and J dropped 4 bases, with 10 bases sitting between them. CDR1 and CDR2 (germline): LGHDT, YNNKEL (reference sequence). The CDR3 is 14 residues long. How the authors handled the data: How many nucleated cells were present was estimated from reference gene primer amplification. Some clones are missing from TCRdb's copy, which holds only in-frame ones; the method was immunoSEQ multiplex PCR. V and J calls and clone size come straight from that table; D and trimming were deduced from the DNA. This table holds under 110,000 clones, 80% to 95% found once. The clonotype originates from a man in his fifties with active COVID-19. What was sequenced was peripheral blood. The chain couples TRBV3-1 (or the pseudogene TRBV3-2) to TRBJ2-7; a possible D gene is TRBD2 (6 bases). CDR3 region: CASSQDASVYEQYF. CDR3 bases: TGTGCCAGCAGCCAAGATGCTAGCGTTTACGAGCAGTACTTC.